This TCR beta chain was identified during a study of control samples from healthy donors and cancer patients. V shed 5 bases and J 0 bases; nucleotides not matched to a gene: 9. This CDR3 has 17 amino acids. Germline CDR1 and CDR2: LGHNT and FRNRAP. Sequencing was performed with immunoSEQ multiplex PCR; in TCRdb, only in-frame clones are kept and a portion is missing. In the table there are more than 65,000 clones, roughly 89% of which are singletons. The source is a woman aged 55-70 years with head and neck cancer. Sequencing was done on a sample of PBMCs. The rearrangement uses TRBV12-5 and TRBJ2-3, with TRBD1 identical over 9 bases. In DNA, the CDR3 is TGTGCTAGTGGTCAAGGGACAGGGAAACCTAGCACAGATACGCAGTATTTT. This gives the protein CASGQGTGKPSTDTQYF.